One sample yielded the 12 T cell receptor beta chains listed below, sequenced in a study of response to subunit inactivated influenza vaccine. One entry per CDR3 protein, called by TCRdb with MiXCR from the RT-PCR reads. The sample yields 710,000 or so distinct CDR3 sequences, 15% to 19% seen once. Material: PBMCs from blood, obtained about 13 days after vaccination. The receptors originated from a man in his fifties who received an inactivated influenza vaccine.

This clonotype was seen a few times. V is TRBV28 and J is TRBJ1-6; D possibly corresponds to TRBD1 (6 bases). Looked up from germline, CDR1 is MDHEN and CDR2 is SYDVKM. The V end lost 5 bases, the J end lost 2 bases, and 10 bases lay between the germline ends. The CDR3 runs 15 residues. DNA of the CDR3: TGTGCCAGCAGTCCTGGACAGACCTATAATTCACCCCTCCACTTT. The encoded protein is CASSPGQTYNSPLHF.

This clonotype came up a few times. The chain uses TRBV19 and TRBJ1-5, with D hard to call. The V end lost 3 bases, the J end lost 6 bases, and 12 bases lay between the germline ends. The length of the CDR3 is 14 residues. Per the germline V gene, CDR1 is LNHDA and CDR2 is SQIVND (reference sequence). CDR3 amino acids: CASSIAGKSQPQHF. In nucleotides, the CDR3 is TGTGCCAGTAGTATCGCCGGCAAGAGTCAGCCCCAGCATTTT.

The chain uses TRBV11-2 and TRBJ2-7, with D unresolved. Germline CDR1 reads SGHAT; CDR2 reads FQNNGV. The CDR3 covers 14 residues. V was clipped by 0 bases and J by 3 bases, with 9 bases between them. In nucleotides, the CDR3 is TGTGCCAGCAGCTTAGATGAAGGGATCTACGAGCAGTACTTC. Translation gives CASSLDEGIYEQYF.

V and J are TRBV3-1 and TRBJ1-2, with TRBD1 matching over 7 bases. V gave up 5 bases and J gave up 4 bases; unmatched junction bases: 4. There are 13 residues in the CDR3. The germline V gene has CDR1 LGHDT and CDR2 YNNKEL (reference sequence). In DNA form, the CDR3 reads TGTGCCAGCAGCACCGGGACAGTCTATGGCTACACCTTC. This encodes CASSTGTVYGYTF.

This sequence joins TRBV9 and TRBJ2-7; D is uncertain. Germline values: CDR1 SGDLS, CDR2 YYNGEE. The ends were cut back, 2 bases at V and 0 bases at J, with 12 bases in the middle. The CDR3 consists of 15 residues. CDR3 DNA: TGTGCCAGCAGCGTTTCTCCCCTTCTCTCCTACGAGCAGTACTTC. Translating it yields CASSVSPLLSYEQYF.

This clonotype was counted a few times. The chain is built from TRBV9 and TRBJ2-7; no clear D. The germline gives CDR1 SGDLS, CDR2 YYNGEE. The CDR3 runs 14 residues. The V end lost 0 bases, the J end lost 2 bases, and 9 bases lay between the germline ends. The CDR3 nucleotides read TGTGCCAGCAGCGTAGGGGTAAAAGCCTACGAGCAGTACTTC. Translated, it gives CASSVGVKAYEQYF.

This chain links TRBV29-1 with TRBJ2-5, with TRBD2 matching 13 bases. From germline, CDR1 is SQVTM and CDR2 ANQGSEA. This CDR3 is built from 16 residues. V trimming: 3 bases; J trimming: 4 bases; junction bases outside the gene matches: 8. The CDR3 reads CSVDVGLAGVLETQYF. The CDR3 nucleotides are TGCAGCGTTGACGTTGGACTAGCGGGAGTTTTAGAGACCCAGTACTTC.

This clonotype came up a few times. V gene TRBV5-1 combines with J gene TRBJ1-4, with 12 bases matching TRBD1. V lost 4 bases, J lost 7 bases, and 8 bases stayed unmatched. The CDR3 contains 16 residues. The germline V gene has CDR1 SGHRS and CDR2 YFSETQ. The CDR3 DNA reads as TGCGCCAGCAGCGAGGGACAGGGGGCGATTGGTGAAAAACTGTTTTTT. This gives the protein CASSEGQGAIGEKLFF. Based on the CDR3 plus reference TRBV5-1 and TRBJ1-4, the full variable domain is KAGVTQTPRYLIKTRGQQVTLSCSPISGHRSVSWYQQTPGQGLQFLFEYFSETQRNKGNFPGRFSGRQFSNSRSEMNVSTLELGDSALYLCASSEGQGAIGEKLFFGSGTQLSVL.

This sequence joins TRBV6-2 or TRBV6-3 and TRBJ2-3; 10 bases agree with TRBD1. The CDR3 is 14 residues long. In germline, CDR1 is MNHEY, CDR2 SVGEGT. After removal of 6 bases from V and 4 bases from J, the junction contained 4 bases not matched to a gene. CDR3 residues: CASSRDRGADTQYF. CDR3 coding DNA: TGTGCCAGCAGCCGGGACAGGGGAGCAGATACGCAGTATTTT.

This clonotype turned up a few times. The genes are TRBV10-3 and TRBJ2-5; the match to TRBD1 covers 8 bases. The V gene's germline CDR1 is ENHRY and CDR2 SYGVKD. This CDR3 spans 15 amino acids. Germline trimming cut 5 bases from V and 1 base from J; bases unmatched to any gene: 6. CDR3 residues: CAISQPGQAQETQYF. Written as DNA, the CDR3 is TGTGCCATCAGTCAACCGGGACAGGCCCAAGAGACCCAGTACTTC.

The CDR3 loop is CSVGLGADTQYF. CDR3 nucleotide sequence: TGCAGCGTTGGGTTGGGCGCAGATACGCAGTATTTT. This rearrangement joins TRBV29-1 to TRBJ2-3, with unresolved D. With 4 bases removed from V and 4 bases from J, the gap between germline ends came to 9 bases. The V gene's germline CDR1 is SQVTM and CDR2 ANQGSEA. This CDR3 is 12 amino acids long.

This clonotype was seen a handful of times. This chain uses TRBV12-3 or TRBV12-4 with TRBJ1-5, with a weak D call TRBD1 (6 bases). The V and J ends lost 4 bases and 6 bases respectively, with 10 bases between them. The CDR3 spans 13 residues. CDR3 loop: CASSSPGVQPQHF. The CDR3 DNA reads as TGTGCCAGCAGTTCGCCAGGGGTTCAGCCCCAGCATTTT.